The clone carrying this T cell receptor (beta chain) was counted between two and nine times. The data derive from a study of T cells after yellow fever vaccination. TCRdb re-called the 5' RACE reads through MiXCR, storing one row per CDR3 protein. This sample yields about 350,000 distinct CDR3 sequences, of which roughly 8% are seen a single time; under 20% belongs to the top ten. J gave up 4 bases and V 4 bases, and 10 bases lay outside the gene matches. CDR1 is SGDLS and CDR2 is YYNGEE in the germline V gene. This CDR3 spans 16 amino acids. The receptor was isolated from a man aged 18-30 years who received the YFV17D yellow fever vaccine. The source was PBMCs, collected roughly 46 days after the first yellow fever vaccination. The chain carries TRBV9 and TRBJ1-4, with 7 positions matching TRBD1. This chain's CDR3 is CASSPGQLLSNEKLFF. CDR3 nucleotide sequence: TGTGCCAGCAGCCCGGGACAGCTCCTCAGTAATGAAAAACTGTTTTTT. Full variable domain (outside the CDR3, taken from reference TRBV9 and TRBJ1-4): DSGVTQTPKHLITATGQRVTLRCSPRSGDLSVYWYQQSLDQGLQFLIQYYNGEERAKGNILERFSAQQFPDLHSELNLSSLELGDSALYFCASSPGQLLSNEKLFFGSGTQLSVL.